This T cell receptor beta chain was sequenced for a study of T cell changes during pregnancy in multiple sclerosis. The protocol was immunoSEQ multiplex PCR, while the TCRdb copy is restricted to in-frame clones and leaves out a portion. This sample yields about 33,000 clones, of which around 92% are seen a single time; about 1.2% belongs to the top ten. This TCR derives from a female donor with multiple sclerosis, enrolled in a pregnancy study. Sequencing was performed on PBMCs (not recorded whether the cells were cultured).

The CDR3 coding sequence is TGTGCCAGCAGTGAAGGCAGGGATTGGACAGATACGCAGTATTTT. Translation: CASSEGRDWTDTQYF. The J gene is TRBJ2-3, the V gene TRBV6-1; tentative D call: TRBD1 (5 bases). Germline V gene lookup returns CDR1 MNHNS and CDR2 SASEGT. Trimming took off 1 base at V and 3 bases at J, with 11 bases between the two ends. The CDR3 spans 15 residues.